This entry describes one TCR beta chain. As yet, its antigen is unknown. This sample is drawn from a study of OX40 agonist ivuxolimab in advanced cancers. Profiling relied on immunoSEQ multiplex PCR, and the TCRdb table lists in-frame clones only, not all of them. The sample lists about 17,000 clones, 73% seen once, with over 25% in the top ten. Autoimmune disease history or systemic immunosuppression excluded patients. The CDR3 spans 13 residues. The V gene lost 7 bases and the J gene lost 2 bases, with 12 bases spanning the gap. Germline CDR1 reads MNHNS; CDR2 reads SASEGT. Notes on the study in general: Average numbers of expanded clones were greater in CD8+ T cells than in CD4+. Part of the nonresponder group also had normalized T-cell clonal expansion that was low.

The clonotype was recovered from an adult with an advanced solid tumor such as melanoma, head and neck, liver or kidney cancer. The chain has TRBV6-1 and TRBJ2-7; weak D call: TRBD2 (6 bases). The material sequenced was CD4+ or CD8+ T cells sorted from blood, taken in a trial of the OX40 agonist ivuxolimab. The CDR3 reads CASNRAGTYEQYF. The CDR3, as DNA: TGTGCCAGCAACAGAGCGGGCACCTACGAGCAGTACTTC.